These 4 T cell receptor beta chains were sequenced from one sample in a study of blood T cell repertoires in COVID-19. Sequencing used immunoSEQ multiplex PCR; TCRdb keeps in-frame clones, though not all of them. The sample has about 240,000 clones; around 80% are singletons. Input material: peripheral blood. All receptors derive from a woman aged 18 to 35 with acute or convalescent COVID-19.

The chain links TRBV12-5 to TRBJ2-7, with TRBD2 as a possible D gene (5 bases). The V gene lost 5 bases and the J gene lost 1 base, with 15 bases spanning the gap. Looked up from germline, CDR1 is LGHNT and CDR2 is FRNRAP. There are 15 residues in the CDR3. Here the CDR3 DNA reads TGTGCTAGTGGTCTGGAGAGGGCGAATTCCTACGAGCAGTACTTC. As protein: CASGLERANSYEQYF.

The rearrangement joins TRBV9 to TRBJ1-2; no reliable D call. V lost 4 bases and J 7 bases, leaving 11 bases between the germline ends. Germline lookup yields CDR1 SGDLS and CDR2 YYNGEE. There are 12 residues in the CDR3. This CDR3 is CASSSSDRGYTF. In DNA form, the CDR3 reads TGTGCCAGCAGCTCGAGCGACCGTGGCTACACCTTC.

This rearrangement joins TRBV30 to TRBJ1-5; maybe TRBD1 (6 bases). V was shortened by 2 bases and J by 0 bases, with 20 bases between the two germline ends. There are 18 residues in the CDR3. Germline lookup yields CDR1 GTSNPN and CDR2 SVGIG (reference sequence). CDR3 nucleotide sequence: TGTGCCTGGAGTCCGGGACACCGCCTATATAATAGCAATCAGCCCCAGCATTTT. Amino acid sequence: CAWSPGHRLYNSNQPQHF.

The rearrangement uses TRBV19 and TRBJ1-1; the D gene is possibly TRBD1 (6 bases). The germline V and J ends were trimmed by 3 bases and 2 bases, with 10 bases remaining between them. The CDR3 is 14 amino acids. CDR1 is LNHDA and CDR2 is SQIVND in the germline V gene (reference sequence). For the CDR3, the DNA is TGTGCCAGTAGTATTTGGGACATCAACACTGAAGCTTTCTTT. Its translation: CASSIWDINTEAFF.